This TCR beta chain was found in a study of CD8+ T cells in alopecia areata. Broader study findings: Tofacitinib significantly brought down scalp clonality and expanded CD8+ clones among top 100.

The CDR3 has 15 residues. Germline lookup yields CDR1 SGHRS and CDR2 YFSETQ. The V end was cut by 3 bases, the J end by 0 bases, with 11 bases between. With regard to this clone: As yet, its antigen is unknown.

Stated treatment: oral pan-JAK inhibitor, 5-10 mg twice daily. The sequencing template was cDNA reverse transcribed from extracted RNA. Profiled with immunoSEQ multiplex PCR; TCRdb holds only in-frame clones, not every one. In the table there are about 180,000 clones, 51% of which are singletons. This TCR came from a human donor with alopecia areata. The sequencing here drew on CD8+ T cells sorted from blood, taken at week 52, from a patient treated with tofacitinib. The gene calls are TRBV5-1 and TRBJ2-3, with a tentative D call TRBD2 (6 bases). The CDR3 coding sequence is TGCGCCAGCAGCTCACTAGCAGCTAGCACAGATACGCAGTATTTT. Its translation: CASSSLAASTDTQYF.